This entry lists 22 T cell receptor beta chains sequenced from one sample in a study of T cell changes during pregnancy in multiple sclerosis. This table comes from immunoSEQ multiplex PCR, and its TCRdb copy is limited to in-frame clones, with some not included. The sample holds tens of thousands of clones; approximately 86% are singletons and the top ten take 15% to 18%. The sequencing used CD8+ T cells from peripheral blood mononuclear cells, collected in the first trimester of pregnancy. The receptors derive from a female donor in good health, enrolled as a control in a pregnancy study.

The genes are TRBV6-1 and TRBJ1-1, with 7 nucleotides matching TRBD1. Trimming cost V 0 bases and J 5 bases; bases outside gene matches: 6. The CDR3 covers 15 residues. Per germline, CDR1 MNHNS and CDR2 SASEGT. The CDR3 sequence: CASSEAEGAGTEAFF. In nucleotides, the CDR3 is TGTGCCAGCAGTGAAGCGGAGGGGGCAGGTACTGAAGCTTTCTTT.

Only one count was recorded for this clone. As DNA, the CDR3 is TGTGCCAGCAGTGAAGGAACTAGCGGGGGGCTCGGCGAGCAGTACTTC. It codes for CASSEGTSGGLGEQYF. The V gene is TRBV25-1, the J gene TRBJ2-7, with TRBD2 identical over 12 bases. CDR1 is MGHDK, CDR2 SYGVNS, per germline. V lost 2 bases and J lost 6; bases outside the gene matches: 8. This CDR3 contains 16 residues.

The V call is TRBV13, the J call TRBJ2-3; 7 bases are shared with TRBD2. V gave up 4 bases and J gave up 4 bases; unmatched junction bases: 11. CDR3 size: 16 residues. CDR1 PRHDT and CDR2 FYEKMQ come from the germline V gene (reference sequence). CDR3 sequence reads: CASSSRLAVGSDTQYF. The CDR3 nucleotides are TGTGCCAGCAGCTCCCGACTAGCTGTAGGCTCAGATACGCAGTATTTT.

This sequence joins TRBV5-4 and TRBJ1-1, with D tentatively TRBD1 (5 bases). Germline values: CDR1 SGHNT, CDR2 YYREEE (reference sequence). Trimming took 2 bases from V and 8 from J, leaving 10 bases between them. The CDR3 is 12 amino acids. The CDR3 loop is CASSLRSGEAFF. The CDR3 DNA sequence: TGTGCCAGCAGCTTAAGATCAGGGGAAGCTTTCTTT.

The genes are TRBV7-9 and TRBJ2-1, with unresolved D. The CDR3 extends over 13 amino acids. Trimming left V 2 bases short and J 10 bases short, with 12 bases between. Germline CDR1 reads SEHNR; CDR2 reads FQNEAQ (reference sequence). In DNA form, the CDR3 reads TGTGCCAGCAGCTTATTAGCACAAAACGAGCAGTTCTTC. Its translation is CASSLLAQNEQFF.

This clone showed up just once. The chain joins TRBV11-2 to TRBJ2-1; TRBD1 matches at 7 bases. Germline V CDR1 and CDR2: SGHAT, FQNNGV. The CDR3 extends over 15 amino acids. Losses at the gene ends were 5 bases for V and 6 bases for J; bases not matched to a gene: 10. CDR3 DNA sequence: TGTGCCAGCAGCCGCGAGAGACAGGGAGTCAATGAGCAGTTCTTC. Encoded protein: CASSRERQGVNEQFF.

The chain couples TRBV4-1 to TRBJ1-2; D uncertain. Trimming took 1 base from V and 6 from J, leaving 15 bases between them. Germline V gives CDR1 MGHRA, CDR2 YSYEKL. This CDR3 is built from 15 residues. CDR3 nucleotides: TGCGCCAGCAGCCAAGGGGTCAGCGGGATAGATGGCTACACCTTC. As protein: CASSQGVSGIDGYTF.

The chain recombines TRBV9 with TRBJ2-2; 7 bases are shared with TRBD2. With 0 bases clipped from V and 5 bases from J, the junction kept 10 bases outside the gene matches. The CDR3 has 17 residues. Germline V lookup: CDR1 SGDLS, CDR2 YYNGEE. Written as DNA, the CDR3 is TGTGCCAGCAGCGTAGGTGACCGCCCCGGGGGGACCGGGGAGCTGTTTTTT. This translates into CASSVGDRPGGTGELFF.

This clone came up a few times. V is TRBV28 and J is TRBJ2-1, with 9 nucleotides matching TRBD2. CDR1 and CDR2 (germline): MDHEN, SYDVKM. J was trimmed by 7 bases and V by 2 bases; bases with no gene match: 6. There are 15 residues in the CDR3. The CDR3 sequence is CASSLLAGRANEQFF. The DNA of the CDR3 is TGTGCCAGCAGTTTACTAGCGGGAAGGGCAAATGAGCAGTTCTTC.

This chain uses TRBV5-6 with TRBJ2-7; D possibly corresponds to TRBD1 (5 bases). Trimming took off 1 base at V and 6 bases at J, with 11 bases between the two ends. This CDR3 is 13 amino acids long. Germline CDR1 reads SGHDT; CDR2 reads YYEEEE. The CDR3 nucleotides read TGTGCCAGCAGCTTGAGACAGACCCCCGAGCAGTACTTC. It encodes CASSLRQTPEQYF.

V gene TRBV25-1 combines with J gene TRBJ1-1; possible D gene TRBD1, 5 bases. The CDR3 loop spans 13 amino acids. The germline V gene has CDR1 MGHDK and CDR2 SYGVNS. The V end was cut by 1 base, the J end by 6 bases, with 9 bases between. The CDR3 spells CASSEFLGAEAFF. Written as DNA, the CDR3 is TGTGCCAGCAGTGAATTTTTAGGGGCTGAAGCTTTCTTT.

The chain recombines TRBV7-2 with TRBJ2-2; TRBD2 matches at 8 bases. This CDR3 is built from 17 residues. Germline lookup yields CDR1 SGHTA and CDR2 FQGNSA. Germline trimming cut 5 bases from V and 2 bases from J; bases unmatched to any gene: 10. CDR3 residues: CASSIRSGAGNTGELFF. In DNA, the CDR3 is TGTGCCAGCAGCATCCGTAGCGGGGCGGGCAACACCGGGGAGCTGTTTTTT.

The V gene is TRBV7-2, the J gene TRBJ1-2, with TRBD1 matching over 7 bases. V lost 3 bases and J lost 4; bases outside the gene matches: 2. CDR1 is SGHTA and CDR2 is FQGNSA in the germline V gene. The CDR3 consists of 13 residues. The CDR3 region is CASSFGTAYGYTF. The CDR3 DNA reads TGTGCCAGCAGCTTCGGGACAGCCTATGGCTACACCTTC. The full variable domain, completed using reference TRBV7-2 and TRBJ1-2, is GAGVSQSPSNKVTEKGKDVELRCDPISGHTALYWYRQSLGQGLEFLIYFQGNSAPDKSGLPSDRFSAERTGGSVSTLTIQRTQQEDSAVYLCASSFGTAYGYTFGSGTRLTVV.

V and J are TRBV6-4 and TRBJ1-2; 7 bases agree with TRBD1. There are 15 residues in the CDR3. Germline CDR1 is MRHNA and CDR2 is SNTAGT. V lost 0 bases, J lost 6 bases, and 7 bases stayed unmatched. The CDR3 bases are TGTGCCAGCAGTGACTCGTTTAAGGGGGCGCATGGCTACACCTTC. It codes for CASSDSFKGAHGYTF.

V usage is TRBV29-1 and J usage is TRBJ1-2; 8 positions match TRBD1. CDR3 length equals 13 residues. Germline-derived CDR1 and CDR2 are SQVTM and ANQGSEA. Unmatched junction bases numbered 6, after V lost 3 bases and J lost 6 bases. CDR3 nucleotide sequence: TGCAGCGTTGACCGGACAGGGAAGGATGGCTACACCTTC. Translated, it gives CSVDRTGKDGYTF.

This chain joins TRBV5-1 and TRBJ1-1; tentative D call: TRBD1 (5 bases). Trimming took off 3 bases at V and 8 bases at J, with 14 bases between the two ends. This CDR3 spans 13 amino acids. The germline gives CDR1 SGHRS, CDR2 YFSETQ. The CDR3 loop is CASSSRGREEAFF. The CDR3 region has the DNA TGCGCCAGCAGCTCAAGGGGCAGGGAAGAAGCTTTCTTT.

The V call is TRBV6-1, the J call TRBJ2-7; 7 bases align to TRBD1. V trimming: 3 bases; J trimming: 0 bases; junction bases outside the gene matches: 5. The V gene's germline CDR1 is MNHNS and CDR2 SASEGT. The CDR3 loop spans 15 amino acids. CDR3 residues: CASSEETGSSYEQYF. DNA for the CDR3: TGTGCCAGCAGTGAGGAGACAGGGAGCTCCTACGAGCAGTACTTC.

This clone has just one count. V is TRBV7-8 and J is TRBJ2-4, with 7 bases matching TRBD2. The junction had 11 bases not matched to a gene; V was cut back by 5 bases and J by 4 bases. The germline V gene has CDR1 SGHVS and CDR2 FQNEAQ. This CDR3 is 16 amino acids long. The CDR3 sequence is CASSGDAGTIKNIQYF. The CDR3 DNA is TGTGCCAGCAGCGGGGACGCCGGGACTATTAAAAACATTCAGTACTTC.

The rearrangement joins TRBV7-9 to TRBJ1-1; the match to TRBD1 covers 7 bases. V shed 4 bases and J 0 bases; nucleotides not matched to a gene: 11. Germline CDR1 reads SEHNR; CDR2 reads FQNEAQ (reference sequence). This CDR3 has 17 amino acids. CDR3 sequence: CASSSPGQTIMNTEAFF. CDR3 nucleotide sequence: TGTGCCAGCAGCTCACCGGGACAGACTATCATGAACACTGAAGCTTTCTTT. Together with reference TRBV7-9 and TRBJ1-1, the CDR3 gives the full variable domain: DTGVSQNPRHKITKRGQNVTFRCDPISEHNRLYWYRQTLGQGPEFLTYFQNEAQLEKSRLLSDRFSAERPKGSFSTLEIQRTEQGDSAMYLCASSSPGQTIMNTEAFFGQGTRLTVV.

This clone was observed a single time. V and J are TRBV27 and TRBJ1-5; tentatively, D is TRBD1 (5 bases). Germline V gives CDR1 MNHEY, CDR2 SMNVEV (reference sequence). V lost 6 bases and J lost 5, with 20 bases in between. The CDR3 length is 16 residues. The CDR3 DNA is TGTGCCAGCAGGTCTCAGGGCAGGGTTTTCGATCAGCCCCAGCATTTT. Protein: CASRSQGRVFDQPQHF.

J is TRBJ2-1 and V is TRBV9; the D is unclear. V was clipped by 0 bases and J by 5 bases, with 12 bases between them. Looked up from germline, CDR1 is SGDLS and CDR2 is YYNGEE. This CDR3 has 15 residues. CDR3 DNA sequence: TGTGCCAGCAGCGTAGTATTCGGGTCCAACAATGAGCAGTTCTTC. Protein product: CASSVVFGSNNEQFF.

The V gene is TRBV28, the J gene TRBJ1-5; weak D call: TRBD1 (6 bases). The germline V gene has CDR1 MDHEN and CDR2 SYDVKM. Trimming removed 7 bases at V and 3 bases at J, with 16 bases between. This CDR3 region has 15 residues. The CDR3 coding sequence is TGTGCCAGCATGGTAATACAGGGCTACAATCAGCCCCAGCATTTT. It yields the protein CASMVIQGYNQPQHF.